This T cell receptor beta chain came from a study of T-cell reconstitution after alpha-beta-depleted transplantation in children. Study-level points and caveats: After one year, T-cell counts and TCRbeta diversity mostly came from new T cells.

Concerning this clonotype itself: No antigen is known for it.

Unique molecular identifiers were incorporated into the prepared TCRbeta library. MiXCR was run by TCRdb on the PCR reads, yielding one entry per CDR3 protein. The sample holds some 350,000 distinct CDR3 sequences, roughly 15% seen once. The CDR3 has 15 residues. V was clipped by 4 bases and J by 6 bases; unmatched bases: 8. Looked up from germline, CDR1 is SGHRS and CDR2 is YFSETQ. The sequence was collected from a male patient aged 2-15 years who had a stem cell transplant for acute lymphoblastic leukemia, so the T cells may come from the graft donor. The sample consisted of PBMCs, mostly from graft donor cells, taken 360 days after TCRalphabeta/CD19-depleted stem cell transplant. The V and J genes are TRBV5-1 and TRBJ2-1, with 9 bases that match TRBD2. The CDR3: CASSTGSSGVNEQFF. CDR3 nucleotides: TGCGCCAGCAGCACTGGGTCTAGCGGGGTCAATGAGCAGTTCTTC.